This is a list of T cell receptor beta chains from one sample in a study of CD8 T cells in ankylosing spondylitis. TCRdb independently ran MiXCR on the 5' RACE reads; one entry per CDR3 protein. The sample holds fewer than 400,000 distinct CDR3 sequences, about 22% seen once. Sequencing used blood, either unsorted or a sorted T cell fraction (not recorded which). The receptor set was obtained from a male donor with ankylosing spondylitis. The CDR3 runs from the conserved cysteine through the conserved F or W. Fields, in order: J gene, V gene, CDR3 protein.

j_gene: TRBJ1-2; v_gene: TRBV10-3; CDR3aa: CAIRGLNGYTF
j_gene: TRBJ2-2; v_gene: TRBV11-2; CDR3aa: CASSLPYLSGELFF
j_gene: TRBJ2-7; v_gene: TRBV20-1; CDR3aa: CSAPRGGTAGDYEQYF
j_gene: TRBJ2-1; v_gene: TRBV7-7; CDR3aa: CASSSTTSEGEQFF
j_gene: TRBJ2-3; v_gene: TRBV9; CDR3aa: CASSVATRGPTDTQYF
j_gene: TRBJ2-2; v_gene: TRBV15; CDR3aa: CATSSGSPRTGELFF
j_gene: TRBJ2-1; v_gene: TRBV7-3; CDR3aa: CASTLGAASYNEQFF
j_gene: TRBJ2-1; v_gene: TRBV19; CDR3aa: CASSIPGGSGDEQFF
j_gene: TRBJ1-4; v_gene: TRBV7-8; CDR3aa: CASSLGGAIEKLFF
j_gene: TRBJ2-3; v_gene: TRBV29-1; CDR3aa: CSVEEREGPDTQYF
j_gene: TRBJ2-7; v_gene: TRBV28; CDR3aa: CASSSDRGEQYF
j_gene: TRBJ1-2; v_gene: TRBV7-9; CDR3aa: CASRPSGGYGYTF
j_gene: TRBJ2-1; v_gene: TRBV25-1; CDR3aa: CASSEPHPSREQFF
j_gene: TRBJ2-5; v_gene: TRBV5-1; CDR3aa: CASSLGLAGAEGGTQYF
j_gene: TRBJ2-2; v_gene: TRBV29-1; CDR3aa: CSVEPDSGSLLNTGELFF
j_gene: TRBJ2-2; v_gene: TRBV20-1; CDR3aa: CSAVGAGGGTGELFF
j_gene: TRBJ2-7; v_gene: TRBV12-3/TRBV12-4; CDR3aa: CASSSSGSGEQYF
j_gene: TRBJ1-3; v_gene: TRBV20-1; CDR3aa: CSARDDRIPPGWVYF
j_gene: TRBJ2-2; v_gene: TRBV12-3/TRBV12-4; CDR3aa: CASSLFPLNTGELFF
j_gene: TRBJ1-1; v_gene: TRBV5-1; CDR3aa: CASSSGQGAKTEAFF
j_gene: TRBJ2-3; v_gene: TRBV5-1; CDR3aa: CASRAGRNTDTQYF
j_gene: TRBJ2-1; v_gene: TRBV11-3; CDR3aa: CASSFKELYNEQFF
j_gene: TRBJ2-4; v_gene: TRBV2; CDR3aa: CASSERERAAKNIQYF
j_gene: TRBJ2-2; v_gene: TRBV6-1; CDR3aa: CASSPTSGSRELFF
j_gene: TRBJ2-3; v_gene: TRBV6-6; CDR3aa: CASSYSMSDTQYF